This TCR beta chain is drawn from a study of T cell clusters in autoimmune cytopenias. TRB rearrangements were amplified by touch-down multiplex PCR with mixed TRB-A/B primers. TCRdb re-called the multiplex PCR reads and shows each CDR3 protein once, DNA omitted. The table gives 2,000 to 2,500 distinct CDR3 sequences; the top ten clones make up roughly 50% of it. Looked up from germline, CDR1 is LNHNV and CDR2 is YYDKDF (reference sequence). The CDR3 has 16 amino acids. TRB was amplified from 250 ng of peripheral blood genomic DNA per sample. The sequenced sample consisted of peripheral blood. The genes are TRBV15 and TRBJ1-5; TCRdb names TRBD1, which stays unverified in the absence of DNA. The TCR originated in a human donor with an autoimmune cytopenia or autoimmune hepatitis (not recorded which). The CDR3 spells CATSRGDRAPNQPQHF.